The clone carrying this T cell receptor beta chain was observed once. These data come from a study of shared clonotypes between healthy human individuals. The germline CDR1 and CDR2 sequences are SGHKS and YYEKEE (reference sequence). This CDR3 is built from 20 residues. V gave up 1 base and J gave up 1 base; unmatched junction bases: 8. TCRdb keeps only in-frame clones here, not all; method: immunoSEQ multiplex PCR. In the table there are roughly 1,500,000 clones, approximately 98.5% of which are singletons. What was sequenced was naive CD4+ T cells sorted from blood. Subset specified: CD45RA+ positively selected. This TCR came from a man aged 25-45 years in good health. V gene TRBV5-5 combines with J gene TRBJ2-1, with 16 bases aligning to TRBD2. CDR3 amino acids: CASSLIAGLAGGSSYNEQFF. In DNA, the CDR3 is TGTGCCAGCAGCTTGATCGCGGGACTAGCGGGAGGGTCGTCCTACAATGAGCAGTTCTTC.